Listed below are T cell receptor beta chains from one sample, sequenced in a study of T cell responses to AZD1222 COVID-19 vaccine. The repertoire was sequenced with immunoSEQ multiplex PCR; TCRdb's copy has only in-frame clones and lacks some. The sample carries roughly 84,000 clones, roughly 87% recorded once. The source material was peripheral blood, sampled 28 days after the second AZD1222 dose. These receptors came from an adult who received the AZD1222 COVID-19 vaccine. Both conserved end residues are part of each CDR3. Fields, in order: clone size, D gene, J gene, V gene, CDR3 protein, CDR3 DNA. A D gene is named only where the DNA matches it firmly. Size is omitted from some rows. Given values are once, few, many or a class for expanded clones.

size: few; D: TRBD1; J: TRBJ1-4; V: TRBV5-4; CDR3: CASSLQGQGNEKLFF; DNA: TGTGCCAGCAGCTTGCAGGGACAGGGGAATGAAAAACTGTTTTTT
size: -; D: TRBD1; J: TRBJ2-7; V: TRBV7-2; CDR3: CASSLSSDRGYEQYF; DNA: TGTGCCAGCAGCTTAAGCTCTGACAGGGGATACGAGCAGTACTTC
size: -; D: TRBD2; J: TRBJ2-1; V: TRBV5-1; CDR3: CASSSQSSGPPWEQFF; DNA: TGCGCCAGCAGCTCCCAAAGTAGCGGGCCTCCCTGGGAGCAGTTCTTC
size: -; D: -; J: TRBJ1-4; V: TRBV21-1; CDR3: CASSKERGVHSGGLFF; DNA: TGTGCCAGCAGCAAAGAGAGGGGGGTCCACAGTGGTGGACTGTTTTTT
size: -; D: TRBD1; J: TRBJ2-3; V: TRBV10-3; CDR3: CAISESRVGDRDGADTQYF; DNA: TGTGCCATCAGTGAGTCGAGAGTAGGCGACAGGGATGGCGCAGATACGCAGTATTTT
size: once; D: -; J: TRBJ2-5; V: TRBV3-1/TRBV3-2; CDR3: CASSQLQETQYF; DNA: TGTGCCAGCAGCCAACTTCAAGAGACCCAGTACTTC
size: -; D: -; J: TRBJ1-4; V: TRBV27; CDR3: CASRDLGGGRINEKLFF; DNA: TGTGCCAGCAGGGACCTGGGGGGGGGCCGTATTAATGAAAAACTGTTTTTT
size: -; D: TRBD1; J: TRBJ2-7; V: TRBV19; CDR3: CASSTRTGTYEQYF; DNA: TGTGCCAGTAGTACCCGGACAGGGACCTACGAGCAGTACTTC
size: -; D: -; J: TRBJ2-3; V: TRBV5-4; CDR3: CASSSARGSTDTQYF; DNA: TGTGCCAGCAGCTCGGCGCGGGGCAGCACAGATACGCAGTATTTT
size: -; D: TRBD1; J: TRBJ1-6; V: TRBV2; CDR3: CASTPDRGHDSPLHF; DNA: TGTGCCAGCACTCCGGACAGGGGGCACGATTCACCCCTCCACTTT
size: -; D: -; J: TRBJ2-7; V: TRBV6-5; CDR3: CASTWGVGSYEQYF; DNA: TGTGCCAGCACCTGGGGGGTAGGCTCCTACGAGCAGTACTTC
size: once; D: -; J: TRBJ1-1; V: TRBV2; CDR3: CASSDSSGFTEAFF; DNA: TGTGCCAGCAGTGACAGCTCAGGTTTCACTGAAGCTTTCTTT
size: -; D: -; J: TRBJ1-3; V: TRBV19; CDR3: CASQGLALSGNTIYF; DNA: TGTGCCAGCCAAGGGCTGGCTCTCTCTGGAAACACCATATATTTT
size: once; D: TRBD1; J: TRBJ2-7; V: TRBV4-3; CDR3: CASSQGQGTSYEQYF; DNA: TGCGCCAGCAGCCAAGGACAGGGTACATCCTACGAGCAGTACTTC
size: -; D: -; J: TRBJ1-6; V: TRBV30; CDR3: CAWSVGSYNSPLHF; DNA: TGTGCCTGGAGTGTAGGTTCCTATAATTCACCCCTCCACTTT
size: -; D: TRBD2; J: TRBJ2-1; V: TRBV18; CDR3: CASSPPTGGLNEQFF; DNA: TGTGCCAGCTCACCACCGACGGGGGGTCTCAATGAGCAGTTCTTC
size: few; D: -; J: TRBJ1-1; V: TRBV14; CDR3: CASSQDLRGMNTEAFF; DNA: TGTGCCAGCAGCCAAGATTTGAGGGGAATGAACACTGAAGCTTTCTTT
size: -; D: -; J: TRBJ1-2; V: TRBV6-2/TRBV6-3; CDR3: CASSYKAQGGLNYGYTF; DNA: TGTGCCAGCAGTTACAAGGCACAAGGGGGACTTAACTATGGCTACACCTTC
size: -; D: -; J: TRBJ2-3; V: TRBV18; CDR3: CASSPRGRTSTDTQYF; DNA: TGTGCCAGCTCACCACGGGGCAGGACTAGCACAGATACGCAGTATTTT
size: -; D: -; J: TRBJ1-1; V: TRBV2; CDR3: CASTRDIEPAFF; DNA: TGTGCCAGCACCCGGGACATTGAGCCCGCTTTCTTT
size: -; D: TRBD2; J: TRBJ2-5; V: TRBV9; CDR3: CASSTLGTSGGRREETQYF; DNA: TGTGCCAGCAGCACCCTAGGGACTAGCGGGGGGCGAAGGGAAGAGACCCAGTACTTC
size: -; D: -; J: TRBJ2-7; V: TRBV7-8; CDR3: CASSLVSGSSYEQYF; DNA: TGTGCCAGCAGCTTAGTTTCAGGGAGCTCCTACGAGCAGTACTTC
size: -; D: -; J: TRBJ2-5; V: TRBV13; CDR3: CASSFLGTTQETQYF; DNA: TGTGCCAGCAGCTTCCTCGGGACGACACAAGAGACCCAGTACTTC
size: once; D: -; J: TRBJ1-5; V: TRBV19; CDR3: CASSMGPDQPQHF; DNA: TGTGCCAGTAGTATGGGCCCAGATCAGCCCCAGCATTTT
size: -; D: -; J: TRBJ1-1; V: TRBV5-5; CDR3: CASSLNGGGNTEAFF; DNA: TGTGCCAGCAGCTTGAACGGGGGAGGCAACACTGAAGCTTTCTTT
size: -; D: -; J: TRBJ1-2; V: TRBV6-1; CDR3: CASSEAGSLYGYTF; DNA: TGTGCCAGCAGTGAAGCGGGCAGTCTCTATGGCTACACCTTC
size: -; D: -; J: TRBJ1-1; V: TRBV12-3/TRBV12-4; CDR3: CASSWAHGTEAFF; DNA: TGTGCCAGCAGTTGGGCACACGGCACTGAAGCTTTCTTT
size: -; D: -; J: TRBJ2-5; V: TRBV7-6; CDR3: CASSLDVGGGPQETQYF; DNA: TGTGCCAGCAGCTTAGACGTAGGGGGGGGGCCCCAAGAGACCCAGTACTTC
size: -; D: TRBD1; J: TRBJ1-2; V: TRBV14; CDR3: CASSPYTGESGYTF; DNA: TGTGCCAGCAGCCCTTATACAGGGGAGTCTGGCTACACCTTC
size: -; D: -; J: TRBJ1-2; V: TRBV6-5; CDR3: CASSYSGGGGYGYTF; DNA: TGTGCCAGCAGTTACTCCGGGGGAGGGGGTTATGGCTACACCTTC
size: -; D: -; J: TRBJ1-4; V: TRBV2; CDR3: CASSEAGGPMEKLFF; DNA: TGTGCCAGCAGTGAAGCAGGCGGTCCGATGGAAAAACTGTTTTTT
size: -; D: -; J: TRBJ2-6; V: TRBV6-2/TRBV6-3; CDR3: CASSYSIGDESTGANVLTF; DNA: TGTGCCAGCAGTTACTCAATAGGGGATGAATCAACTGGGGCCAACGTCCTGACTTTC